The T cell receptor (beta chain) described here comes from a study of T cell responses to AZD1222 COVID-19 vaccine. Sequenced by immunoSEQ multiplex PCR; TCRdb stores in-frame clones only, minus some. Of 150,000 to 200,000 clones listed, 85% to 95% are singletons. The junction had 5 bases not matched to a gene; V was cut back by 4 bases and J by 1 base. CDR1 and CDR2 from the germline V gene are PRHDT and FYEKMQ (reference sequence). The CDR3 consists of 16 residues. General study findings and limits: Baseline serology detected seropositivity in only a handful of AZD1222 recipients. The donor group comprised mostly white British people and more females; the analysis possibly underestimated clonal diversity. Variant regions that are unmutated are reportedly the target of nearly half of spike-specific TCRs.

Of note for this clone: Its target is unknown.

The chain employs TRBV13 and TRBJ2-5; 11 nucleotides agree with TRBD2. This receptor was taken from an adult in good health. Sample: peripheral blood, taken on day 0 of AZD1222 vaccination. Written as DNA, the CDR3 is TGTGCCAGCAGCTCCGGACTAGCGGGCTTCCAAGAGACCCAGTACTTC. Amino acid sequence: CASSSGLAGFQETQYF.